This T cell receptor beta chain was captured by sequencing in a study of CXCR3-negative and CXCR3-positive naive CD8 T cells. The TRB cDNA libraries were prepared by 5' RACE with UMI labels. Reprocessing the 5' RACE reads, TCRdb reports a single entry for every CDR3 protein and omits DNA. In total, the table holds approximately 74,000 distinct CDR3 sequences. To note about this clonotype: The antigen remains unidentified.

The CDR3 has 12 residues. CDR1 is SEHNR and CDR2 is FQNEAQ in the germline V gene (reference sequence). Overall study findings and caveats: For memory CD8+ cells diversity was much lower, but both naive subsets had comparably high diversity.

Specimen: naive CXCR3- CD8+ T cells from blood. Subset reported: CD45RO-CCR7+CD27+CD95- naive CD8+ T cells lacking CXCR3 (TNR3-). The TCR sequence derives from a human donor in good health. Some clones in this sample may be carry-over from other donors' samples. The J gene is TRBJ2-7, the V gene TRBV7-9; no DNA is available, so the TRBD1 call from TCRdb remains unchecked. CDR3 sequence: CASRPTGGEQYF.